The rows below give T cell receptor beta chains drawn from one sample of a study of vaccination and CD4 T cells after COVID-19. TCRdb reanalysed the PCR reads using MiXCR and keeps one entry per CDR3 protein. The table includes 2,000 to 3,000 distinct CDR3 sequences, under 45% detected once. Their recognized antigens are unknown. Sequenced input: CD4+ T cells from blood, cultured in vitro. The source of these receptors is a human donor in good health. The CDR3 runs from the conserved cysteine through the conserved F or W. Each record gives: D gene, J gene, V gene, clone size, CDR3 DNA, CDR3 protein. D genes are given only for firm matches. Rows may omit the clone size; those that give it use once, few, many or a size class.

d_gene: -; j_gene: TRBJ1-5; v_gene: TRBV5-1; abundance: -; CDR3nt: TGCGCCAGCAGCTATGACGGATCGTCTCAGCCCCAGCATTTT; CDR3aa: CASSYDGSSQPQHF
d_gene: TRBD1; j_gene: TRBJ1-6; v_gene: TRBV2; abundance: few; CDR3nt: TGTGCCAGCAGGACGGACAGGGTGTCGCCCCTCCACTTT; CDR3aa: CASRTDRVSPLHF
d_gene: -; j_gene: TRBJ2-2; v_gene: TRBV2; abundance: -; CDR3nt: TGTGCCAGCAGTTGGTGGAACACCGGGGAGCTGTTTTTT; CDR3aa: CASSWWNTGELFF
d_gene: TRBD2; j_gene: TRBJ2-7; v_gene: TRBV4-1; abundance: -; CDR3nt: TGCGCCAGCAGCCAAGGCTCGGGGGGCTACGAGCAGTACTTC; CDR3aa: CASSQGSGGYEQYF
d_gene: -; j_gene: TRBJ2-5; v_gene: TRBV9; abundance: -; CDR3nt: TGTGCCAGCAGCGAGGGGTTGGAGACCCAGTACTTC; CDR3aa: CASSEGLETQYF
d_gene: -; j_gene: TRBJ1-2; v_gene: TRBV9; abundance: -; CDR3nt: TGTGCCAGCAGCGTAGGGTCGGGGGCTGGCTATGGCTACACCTTC; CDR3aa: CASSVGSGAGYGYTF
d_gene: -; j_gene: TRBJ1-1; v_gene: TRBV29-1; abundance: few; CDR3nt: TGCAGCGCCCAGGCCACTGAAGCTTTCTTT; CDR3aa: CSAQATEAFF
d_gene: TRBD2; j_gene: TRBJ2-3; v_gene: TRBV20-1; abundance: few; CDR3nt: TGCAGTGCTAGAGAATATGGCGGGGGGGCTTTAGGCACGCAGTATTTT; CDR3aa: CSAREYGGGALGTQYF
d_gene: -; j_gene: TRBJ1-1; v_gene: TRBV30; abundance: few; CDR3nt: TGTGCCTGGTGGACAGTGGGTGAAGCTTTCTTT; CDR3aa: CAWWTVGEAFF
d_gene: -; j_gene: TRBJ2-3; v_gene: TRBV6-1; abundance: -; CDR3nt: TGTGCCAGCAGCTCTCGCACAGATACGCAGTATTTT; CDR3aa: CASSSRTDTQYF
d_gene: -; j_gene: TRBJ1-2; v_gene: TRBV7-9; abundance: few; CDR3nt: TGTGCCAGCAGCGTCTTGGCGGGCAACTATGGCTACACCTTC; CDR3aa: CASSVLAGNYGYTF
d_gene: -; j_gene: TRBJ1-2; v_gene: TRBV2; abundance: few; CDR3nt: TGTGCCAGCGTCGTGATATCCCCCTATGGCTACACCTTC; CDR3aa: CASVVISPYGYTF
d_gene: TRBD2; j_gene: TRBJ2-1; v_gene: TRBV7-9; abundance: few; CDR3nt: TGTGCCAGCAGCTTAGTATCCCTAGCGGCACCTTGGGATGAGCAGTTCTTC; CDR3aa: CASSLVSLAAPWDEQFF
d_gene: TRBD1; j_gene: TRBJ1-6; v_gene: TRBV7-9; abundance: medium-sized; CDR3nt: TGTGCCAGCAGCTCGACAGGGGGGTCTTCACCCCTCCACTTT; CDR3aa: CASSSTGGSSPLHF
d_gene: -; j_gene: TRBJ2-2; v_gene: TRBV2; abundance: few; CDR3nt: TGTGCCACCGGAGAAGGGGTCAACACCGGGGAGCTGTTTTTT; CDR3aa: CATGEGVNTGELFF
d_gene: -; j_gene: TRBJ1-2; v_gene: TRBV29-1; abundance: -; CDR3nt: TGCAGCGTTGCCTCTCTGTCGAACTATGGCTACACCTTC; CDR3aa: CSVASLSNYGYTF
d_gene: -; j_gene: TRBJ1-5; v_gene: TRBV20-1; abundance: few; CDR3nt: TGCAGTGCTAGGGAATTTGGGAATCAGCCCCAGCATTTT; CDR3aa: CSAREFGNQPQHF
d_gene: -; j_gene: TRBJ1-5; v_gene: TRBV7-2; abundance: large; CDR3nt: TGTGCCAGCAGCCTTAGGCCCCCACCGAACGATCAGCCCCAGCATTTT; CDR3aa: CASSLRPPPNDQPQHF
d_gene: -; j_gene: TRBJ1-2; v_gene: TRBV4-3; abundance: -; CDR3nt: TGCGCCAGCAGCCCTCGGGGGGGAGTAGATGGCTACACCTTC; CDR3aa: CASSPRGGVDGYTF
d_gene: -; j_gene: TRBJ1-1; v_gene: TRBV20-1; abundance: few; CDR3nt: TGCAGTGCTAGTCAGCGGAAGAACACTGAAGCTTTCTTT; CDR3aa: CSASQRKNTEAFF